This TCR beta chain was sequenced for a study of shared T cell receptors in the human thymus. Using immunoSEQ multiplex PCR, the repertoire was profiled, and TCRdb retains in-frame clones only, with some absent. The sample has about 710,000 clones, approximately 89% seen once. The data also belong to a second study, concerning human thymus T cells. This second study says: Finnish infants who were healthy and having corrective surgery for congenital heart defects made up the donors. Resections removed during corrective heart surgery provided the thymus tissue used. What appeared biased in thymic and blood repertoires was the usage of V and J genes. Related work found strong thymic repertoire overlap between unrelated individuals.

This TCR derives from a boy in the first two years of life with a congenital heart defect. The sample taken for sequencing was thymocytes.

DNA of the CDR3: TGCGCCAGCAGTGAGTCGGCAGACACTGCGAGCTCCTACGAGCAGTACTTC. It encodes CASSESADTASSYEQYF. The rearrangement links TRBV10-1 to TRBJ2-7; D is ambiguous. Germline CDR1 WNHNN, CDR2 SYGVQD (reference sequence). V was clipped by 0 bases and J by 0 bases, with 15 bases between them. CDR3 length equals 17 residues.